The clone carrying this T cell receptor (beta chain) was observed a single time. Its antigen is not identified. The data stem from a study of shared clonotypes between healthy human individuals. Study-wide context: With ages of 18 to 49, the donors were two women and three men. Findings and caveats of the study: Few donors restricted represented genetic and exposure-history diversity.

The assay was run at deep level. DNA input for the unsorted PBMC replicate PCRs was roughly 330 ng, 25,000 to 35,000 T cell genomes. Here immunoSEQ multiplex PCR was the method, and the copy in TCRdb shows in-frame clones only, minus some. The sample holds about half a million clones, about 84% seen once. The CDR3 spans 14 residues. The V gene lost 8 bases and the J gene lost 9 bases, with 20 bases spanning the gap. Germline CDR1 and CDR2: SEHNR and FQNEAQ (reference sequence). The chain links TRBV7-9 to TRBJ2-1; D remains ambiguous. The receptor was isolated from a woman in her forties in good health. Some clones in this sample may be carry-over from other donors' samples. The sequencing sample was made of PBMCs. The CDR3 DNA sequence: TGTGCCAGCGGATTGAGACTGTCAGTGCCTGAGCAGTTCTTC. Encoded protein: CASGLRLSVPEQFF.